These T cell receptor beta chains were read from a single sample in a study of cytomegalovirus exposure and HLA in healthy donors. Only in-frame clones appear in the TCRdb table, and some are missing; sequencing was by immunoSEQ multiplex PCR. The table has fewer than 95,000 clones, roughly 69% seen once. The sequenced sample was PBMCs. All receptors derive from a woman aged 25-40 years in good health and CMV-seronegative. Each CDR3 is given with its conserved first and last residue. A D gene is named only where the DNA matches it firmly.

v_call	d_call	j_call	cdr3_aa
TRBV27	-	TRBJ1-5	CASSLRAYSNQPQHF
TRBV5-8	-	TRBJ2-3	CASSFRGLNPVTQYF
TRBV28	-	TRBJ1-4	CASSLYGVLFF
TRBV6-4	TRBD2	TRBJ2-1	CASSAAGGSNEQFF
TRBV19	-	TRBJ2-1	CASSLTTEQFF
TRBV4-3	-	TRBJ1-5	CASSLPLGQPQHF
TRBV7-8	TRBD1	TRBJ2-5	CASSEQGSETQYF
TRBV11-3	-	TRBJ2-5	CASSLRGRETQYF
TRBV30	-	TRBJ1-2	CAWSQRGYYGYTF
TRBV5-8	TRBD1	TRBJ1-1	CASSSGQGGSKNTEAFF
TRBV28	-	TRBJ1-5	CASSAPGQNQPQHF
TRBV9	TRBD1	TRBJ1-5	CASSSGGTANQPQHF
TRBV2	TRBD1	TRBJ1-1	CASSVDRFPEAFF
TRBV6-6	TRBD1	TRBJ2-7	CASRGAVDRGYEQYF
TRBV19	-	TRBJ2-2	CASSIGSPGTGELFF
TRBV28	-	TRBJ1-3	CASSGGEAASGNTIYF
TRBV29-1	TRBD2	TRBJ2-5	CSVVGLAGGEGETQYF
TRBV27	TRBD1	TRBJ1-1	CASSSYLDREVTEAFF
TRBV30	-	TRBJ1-1	CAWSVRGEAFF
TRBV7-9	-	TRBJ1-1	CASSSRGGWTEAFF
TRBV6-6	TRBD1	TRBJ2-7	CASRRSRDRDHEQYF